These 16 T cell receptor beta chains came from one sample sequenced in a study of blood T cell repertoires in COVID-19. Assay used: immunoSEQ multiplex PCR; TCRdb lists only in-frame clones, some missing. This sample has about 180,000 clones, with around 85% found just once. Sequencing was carried out using peripheral blood. These receptors were collected from a man in his 60s with acute or convalescent COVID-19.

The genes are TRBV7-8 and TRBJ2-3; 7 bases match TRBD2. CDR3 length equals 16 residues. The germline V gene encodes CDR1 SGHVS and CDR2 FQNEAQ. J gave up 4 bases and V 5 bases, and 12 bases lay outside the gene matches. CDR3 loop: CASSRGASGQPDTQYF. DNA of the CDR3: TGTGCCAGCAGCCGCGGGGCTAGCGGCCAGCCAGATACGCAGTATTTT.

V is TRBV7-2 and J is TRBJ2-1; 10 bases agree with TRBD2. The ends lost 3 bases at V and 7 bases at J; junction bases unmatched: 6. The CDR3 has 15 amino acids. Germline V CDR1 and CDR2: SGHTA, FQGNSA. The CDR3 DNA follows: TGTGCCAGCAGCTTCCAAGCGGGAGGGAGGAATGAGCAGTTCTTC. Translation: CASSFQAGGRNEQFF.

CDR3 DNA sequence: TGTGCCAGCAGACGACTAGCGGGAACCACCGGGGAGCTGTTTTTT. The encoded protein is CASRRLAGTTGELFF. This chain connects TRBV28 to TRBJ2-2; 11 bases map to TRBD2. The CDR3 has 15 amino acids. Trimming took 6 bases from V and 4 from J; bases not matched to a gene: 4. The V gene's germline CDR1 is MDHEN and CDR2 SYDVKM. The full variable domain, rest sourced from reference TRBV28 and TRBJ2-2, is DVKVTQSSRYLVKRTGEKVFLECVQDMDHENMFWYRQDPGLGLRLIYFSYDVKMKEKGDIPEGYSVSREKKERFSLILESASTNQTSMYLCASRRLAGTTGELFFGEGSRLTVL.

This chain connects TRBV28 to TRBJ1-1; 7 nucleotides agree with TRBD1. Germline V lookup: CDR1 MDHEN, CDR2 SYDVKM. There are 15 residues in the CDR3. V shed 1 base, J shed 5 bases, and the junction held 7 bases outside the gene matches. For the CDR3, the DNA is TGTGCCAGCAGTTTATCTGACAGGGCTTTAACTGAAGCTTTCTTT. Protein sequence: CASSLSDRALTEAFF.

The chain recombines TRBV15 with TRBJ2-7; possible D gene TRBD2, 5 bases. Per the germline V gene, CDR1 is LNHNV and CDR2 is YYDKDF (reference sequence). V was cut by 0 bases and J by 0 bases, with 12 bases left in between. CDR3 size: 16 residues. The CDR3 bases are TGTGCCACCAGCAGAGATCACCCAGCGGCCTCCTACGAGCAGTACTTC. Its protein product is CATSRDHPAASYEQYF.

In nucleotides, the CDR3 is TGTGCCAGCAGCTTGGACAGGAGGGACGAGCAGTACTTC. This encodes CASSLDRRDEQYF. The genes are TRBV27 and TRBJ2-7, with D perhaps TRBD1 (7 bases). Trimming pared 6 bases from V and 5 bases from J, leaving 14 bases between. The CDR3 sequence is 13 residues long. CDR1 MNHEY and CDR2 SMNVEV come from the germline V gene (reference sequence).

The chain has TRBV27 and TRBJ2-7, with D perhaps TRBD1 (6 bases). The germline gives CDR1 MNHEY, CDR2 SMNVEV (reference sequence). The germline V and J ends were trimmed by 5 bases and 0 bases, with 11 bases remaining between them. The CDR3 runs 14 residues. Written as DNA, the CDR3 is TGTGCCAGCAGTGGACAGAGGAGCTCCTACGAGCAGTACTTC. It is translated as CASSGQRSSYEQYF.

This chain connects TRBV5-1 to TRBJ1-1; D might be TRBD1 (5 bases). Per germline, CDR1 SGHRS and CDR2 YFSETQ. The CDR3 covers 14 residues. V gave up 2 bases and J gave up 4 bases, with 12 bases separating them. The CDR3 region is CASSFGARGTEAFF. The CDR3 coding sequence is TGCGCCAGCAGCTTCGGGGCGCGGGGCACTGAAGCTTTCTTT.

This clone appeared a few times. Different DNA sequences within this sample yield the same CDR3. The rearrangement joins TRBV25-1 to TRBJ2-7; 8 nucleotides agree with TRBD1. V trimming: 2 bases; J trimming: 7 bases; junction bases outside the gene matches: 4. This CDR3 spans 13 amino acids. Germline assignment: CDR1 MGHDK and CDR2 SYGVNS. The CDR3 sequence is CASSERTGREQYF. The CDR3 region has the DNA TGTGCCAGCAGTGAACGGACAGGGAGGGAGCAGTACTTC.

The rearrangement joins TRBV5-8 to TRBJ2-1; 8 bases fit TRBD1. The CDR3 has 14 amino acids. Germline V gives CDR1 SGHTS, CDR2 YDEGEE. V was clipped by 4 bases and J by 9 bases; unmatched bases: 9. CDR3 in amino acids: CASSLPDRAREQFF. CDR3 DNA: TGTGCCAGCAGCCTTCCGGACAGGGCGCGTGAGCAGTTCTTC.

This clone was seen a handful of times. This chain connects TRBV5-1 to TRBJ2-3; TRBD1 matches at 10 bases. The germline V gene encodes CDR1 SGHRS and CDR2 YFSETQ. The CDR3 sequence is 14 residues long. V shed 5 bases, J shed 4 bases, and the junction held 4 bases outside the gene matches. The CDR3 loop is CASSETGGSDTQYF. In nucleotides, the CDR3 is TGCGCCAGCAGTGAGACAGGGGGCTCAGATACGCAGTATTTT.

V is TRBV5-6 and J is TRBJ1-3, with 10 bases aligning to TRBD1. The germline CDR1 and CDR2 sequences are SGHDT and YYEEEE. Trimming cost V 4 bases and J 2 bases; bases outside gene matches: 12. The CDR3 is made up of 18 amino acids. This CDR3 reads CASSRDRGSSRTGNTIYF. In nucleotides, the CDR3 is TGTGCCAGCAGCCGGGACAGGGGAAGTAGTAGGACTGGAAACACCATATATTTT.

The rearrangement uses TRBV7-8 and TRBJ2-1, with unresolved D. Germline V gives CDR1 SGHVS, CDR2 FQNEAQ. V was pared by 2 bases and J by 0 bases, with 14 bases between. This CDR3 has 17 amino acids. The CDR3 DNA sequence: TGTGCCAGCAGCTTAAAAATGGCGGTTCGCTCCTACAATGAGCAGTTCTTC. Translating gives CASSLKMAVRSYNEQFF.

V is TRBV9 and J is TRBJ2-3, with 9 positions matching TRBD2. CDR1 is SGDLS and CDR2 is YYNGEE in the germline V gene. V lost 0 bases, J lost 0 bases, and 8 bases stayed unmatched. CDR3 length: 18 amino acids. DNA for the CDR3: TGTGCCAGCAGCGTAGGTAGGTTCCTAGCGGGAAGCACAGATACGCAGTATTTT. Its translation: CASSVGRFLAGSTDTQYF.

This CDR3 reads CASRVYRTDSPLHF. The DNA of the CDR3 is TGTGCCAGTAGGGTCTACAGGACGGATTCACCCCTCCACTTT. J is TRBJ1-6 and V is TRBV19, with a tentative D call TRBD1 (5 bases). The CDR3 runs 14 residues. Germline V gives CDR1 LNHDA, CDR2 SQIVND (reference sequence). The ends were cut back, 6 bases at V and 8 bases at J, with 14 bases in the middle.

The rearrangement joins TRBV4-1 to TRBJ2-7; 10 nucleotides align to TRBD1. CDR1 is MGHRA, CDR2 YSYEKL, per germline. The junction had 4 bases not matched to a gene; V was cut back by 3 bases and J by 2 bases. The CDR3 covers 15 residues. DNA for the CDR3: TGCGCCAGCAGCCATGGGGACAGGGGAGCCTACGAGCAGTACTTC. This codes for CASSHGDRGAYEQYF.